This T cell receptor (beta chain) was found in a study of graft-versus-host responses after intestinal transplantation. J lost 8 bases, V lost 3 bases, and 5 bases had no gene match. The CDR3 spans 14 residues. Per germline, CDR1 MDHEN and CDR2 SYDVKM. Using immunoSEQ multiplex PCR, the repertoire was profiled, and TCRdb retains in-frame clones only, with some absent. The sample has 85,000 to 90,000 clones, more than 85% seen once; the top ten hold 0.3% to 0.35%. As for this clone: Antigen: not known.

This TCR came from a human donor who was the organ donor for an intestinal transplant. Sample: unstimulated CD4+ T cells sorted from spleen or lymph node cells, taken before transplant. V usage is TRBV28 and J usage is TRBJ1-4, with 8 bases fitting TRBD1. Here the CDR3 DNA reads TGTGCCAGCAGTTTGGACAGGGCCGGGGAAAAACTGTTTTTT. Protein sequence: CASSLDRAGEKLFF.